This T cell receptor (beta chain) emerged from a study of control samples from healthy donors and cancer patients (TCRdb year 2020). Inclusive of the bounding cysteine and phenylalanine, the CDR3 is 14 residues long. Here the CDR3 DNA is all that survives: 42 bases in frame from base 1. The germline V gene (reference sequence) yields SGHNT for CDR1 and YYREEE for CDR2. V gives up 2 bases and J gives up 2 bases, and the segment between their germline ends measures 11 bases. The method behind the library was the immunoSEQ multiplex PCR assay. TCRdb re-hosts the immuneACCESS table, in-frame sequences only. Its copies lack some clones; in the studies checked, an unresolved V gene accounts for under half of them, and the cause for the rest is not known. Across this sample there are some 110,000 clones, with around 82% seen only once. The top ten hold 13% of the sample. About this clone itself: This clone's antigen is unknown. Per-nucleotide qualities are absent, and no much larger clonotype sits a single base away.

The clonotype comes from a woman between 45 and 60 years old in good health. Input material: blood. The V gene is TRBV5-4 and the J gene is TRBJ2-7, with no confident D gene call. The CDR3 in this case is CASSFRSPPYEQYF. The DNA is TGTGCCAGCAGCTTTCGGTCGCCTCCCTACGAGCAGTACTTC.